This TCR beta chain originates from a study of blood T cell repertoires in COVID-19. Per the germline V gene, CDR1 is MNHEY and CDR2 is SVGAGI. With V trimmed by 4 bases and J by 9 bases, 7 bases remained unmatched. The CDR3 totals 13 residues. Sequencing was performed with immunoSEQ multiplex PCR; in TCRdb, only in-frame clones are kept and a portion is missing. The table has some 270,000 clones, roughly 91% seen once. This clone has just a few counts. What was sequenced was peripheral blood. The chain joins TRBV6-5 to TRBJ1-2, with 8 bases identical to TRBD1. This TCR was sampled from a man under 40 with acute or convalescent COVID-19. The CDR3 loop reads CASSFDRGRSYTF. The DNA of the CDR3 is TGTGCCAGCAGTTTCGACAGGGGTAGAAGCTACACCTTC.